The clone carrying this T cell receptor beta chain was detected many times. What it binds is not known. Time point described: sample taken at primary tumor resection. Unsorted samples of tumor, nontumor lung or frozen PBMC had their whole RNA sequenced. The donors were some 70 patients with non-small cell lung cancer that was early-stage and untreated. The CDR3 contains 11 residues. Per the germline V gene, CDR1 is SQVTM and CDR2 is ANQGSEA. With 4 bases removed from V and 7 bases from J, the gap between germline ends came to 10 bases. TCRdb fed the 5' RACE reads into MiXCR, producing one record per CDR3 protein. Of some 11,000 distinct CDR3 sequences in the sample, 13% to 15% were seen once. This record belongs to a study of spatial heterogeneity in lung cancer. Findings and caveats of the study: Whereas they appeared in blood less at follow-up, ubiquitous expanded tumor TCRs appeared there more at resection.

This TCR came from a female donor with early-stage non-small cell lung cancer. The gene calls are TRBV29-1 and TRBJ1-1; tentatively, D is TRBD1 (6 bases). The input for sequencing was PBMCs, taken at surgery. This chain's CDR3 is CSVAGEGEAFF. CDR3 sequence (DNA): TGCAGCGTTGCAGGGGAAGGTGAAGCTTTCTTT.